This T cell receptor beta chain is from a study of blood T cells in healthy people across ages. Looking at the study overall: For every two T cells, template switching captured about one barcoded beta molecule. Study-wide findings and caveats: Across the age range, TCR beta diversity per million T cells fell in a roughly linear way. A greater number of naive CD4+ cells and higher diversity distinguished long-lived donors from aged donors.

Each sample had at least 7 million PBMCs isolated. With a J-beta primer mix and a sample-barcoded 5' primer, a second PCR ran about 7 to 11 cycles. TCRdb re-derived calls from the 5' RACE reads in MiXCR, one entry per CDR3 protein. Of over a million distinct CDR3 sequences listed, around 42% are singletons. CDR3 size: 14 residues. Trimming pared 6 bases from V and 11 bases from J, leaving 23 bases between. Germline lookup yields CDR1 SGDLS and CDR2 YYNGEE. Notes on this clonotype: Its target is unknown.

The specimen sequenced was blood. The clonotype comes from a woman aged 18-29 years in good health. V usage is TRBV9 and J usage is TRBJ2-5; weak D call: TRBD2 (6 bases). The CDR3 nucleotides are TGTGCCAGCACCTCACCGGGACTCTACAATGAGCAGTACTTC. This codes for CASTSPGLYNEQYF.